A single sample is the source of the 24 T cell receptor beta chains below, sequenced in a study of Ad26.COV2.S vaccination and SARS-CoV-2 variants. This table comes from immunoSEQ multiplex PCR, and its TCRdb copy is limited to in-frame clones, with some not included. There are over 130,000 clones in the sample; about nine tenths occur only once, and 5% lies in the top ten. Sequences were derived from peripheral blood, sampled after recovery from COVID-19. The receptors originated from a human donor who had recovered from COVID-19.

J is TRBJ1-3 and V is TRBV29-1; D remains unclear. V gave up 4 bases and J gave up 0 bases, with 7 bases separating them. Germline V gene sequence: CDR1 SQVTM, CDR2 ANQGSEA. This CDR3 is built from 13 residues. The CDR3 loop is CSVGNYSGNTIYF. The CDR3 DNA follows: TGCAGCGTTGGGAATTACTCTGGAAACACCATATATTTT.

The chain couples TRBV2 to TRBJ1-3; D is uncertain. Trimming stripped 10 bases from V and 3 bases from J, with 10 bases between. CDR1 is SNHLY, CDR2 FYNNEI, per germline. The CDR3 length is 12 residues. CDR3: CATTEVGNTIYF. The CDR3 DNA reads TGTGCCACCACAGAGGTTGGAAACACCATATATTTT.

The chain carries TRBV6-5 and TRBJ2-7; TRBD1 matches at 8 bases. CDR1 MNHEY and CDR2 SVGAGI come from the germline V gene. The CDR3 sequence is 13 residues long. The junction had 2 bases not matched to a gene; V was cut back by 6 bases and J by 1 base. CDR3: CASSGQGSYEQYF. The CDR3 DNA follows: TGTGCCAGCAGCGGACAGGGTTCCTACGAGCAGTACTTC.

The chain uses TRBV5-1 and TRBJ2-7; TRBD1 aligns across 12 bases. V shed 3 bases and J 3 bases; nucleotides not matched to a gene: 7. The CDR3 length is 16 residues. Germline values: CDR1 SGHRS, CDR2 YFSETQ. The CDR3 coding sequence is TGCGCCAGCAGCTCTGGGGGGACAGGGGGCGGCTACGAGCAGTACTTC. As protein: CASSSGGTGGGYEQYF.

The chain uses TRBV4-1 and TRBJ2-3; 7 nucleotides agree with TRBD1. The V gene end was trimmed by 5 bases and the J gene end by 0 bases; junction bases not matched to a gene: 2. The V gene's germline CDR1 is MGHRA and CDR2 YSYEKL. The CDR3 is 14 residues long. For the CDR3, the DNA is TGCGCCAGCAGCTTACAGGGGAGCACAGATACGCAGTATTTT. It specifies CASSLQGSTDTQYF.

The V and J genes are TRBV28 and TRBJ1-5; D is ambiguous. This CDR3 has 14 residues. In germline, CDR1 is MDHEN, CDR2 SYDVKM. Trimming shortened V by 8 bases and J by 5 bases, and 16 bases separated the two germline ends. The CDR3 loop reads CASSVAIWDQPQHF. The CDR3 DNA follows: TGTGCCAGCTCCGTCGCTATTTGGGATCAGCCCCAGCATTTT.

The genes are TRBV5-6 and TRBJ1-5; TRBD1 might be the D (5 bases). The V and J ends lost 4 bases and 5 bases respectively, with 22 bases between them. This CDR3 has 17 amino acids. Germline CDR1 SGHDT, CDR2 YYEEEE. The CDR3 nucleotides are TGTGCCAGCAGCACCGGGACTGGAGGGGCCCCCCATCAGCCCCAGCATTTT. This codes for CASSTGTGGAPHQPQHF. Based on the CDR3 plus reference TRBV5-6 and TRBJ1-5, the full variable domain is DAGVTQSPTHLIKTRGQQVTLRCSPKSGHDTVSWYQQALGQGPQFIFQYYEEEERQRGNFPDRFSGHQFPNYSSELNVNALLLGDSALYLCASSTGTGGAPHQPQHFGDGTRLSIL.

This clone was seen a single time. The V call is TRBV28, the J call TRBJ1-1; 9 bases are a match to TRBD1. V lost 6 bases to trimming and J lost 1 base; unmatched junction nucleotides: 3. Germline loops: CDR1 MDHEN, CDR2 SYDVKM. This CDR3 is built from 14 residues. CDR3 residues: CASRQGARNTEAFF. For the CDR3, the DNA is TGTGCCAGCAGACAGGGGGCGAGGAACACTGAAGCTTTCTTT.

The J gene is TRBJ2-1, the V gene TRBV5-1; 10 nucleotides match TRBD2. The CDR3 loop spans 15 amino acids. The trim removed 0 bases at V and 7 bases at J, leaving 4 bases unmatched. Germline-derived CDR1 and CDR2 are SGHRS and YFSETQ. The CDR3 nucleotides are TGCGCCAGCAGCTTGGGTTCTAGCGGGGGTAATGAGCAGTTCTTC. Amino acid sequence: CASSLGSSGGNEQFF.

The rearrangement joins TRBV7-9 to TRBJ1-1, with D perhaps matching TRBD1 (5 bases). The CDR3 has 12 amino acids. Germline CDR1 SEHNR, CDR2 FQNEAQ (reference sequence). Trimming took off 6 bases at V and 3 bases at J, with 8 bases between the two ends. The DNA for the CDR3 is TGTGCCAGCAGACAGGCGGACACTGAAGCTTTCTTT. This sequence encodes CASRQADTEAFF.

The chain uses TRBV7-9 and TRBJ1-4; D perhaps matches TRBD1 (6 bases). The CDR3 covers 15 residues. Germline CDR1 and CDR2: SEHNR and FQNEAQ (reference sequence). V lost 1 base to trimming and J lost 0 bases, with 6 bases between them. Here the CDR3 DNA reads TGTGCCAGCAGCTTAGAGGGGGCAACTAATGAAAAACTGTTTTTT. This gives the protein CASSLEGATNEKLFF.

This clone came up a few times. The chain couples TRBV4-3 to TRBJ1-6, with D hard to call. The length of the CDR3 is 13 residues. V was shortened by 2 bases and J by 11 bases, with 10 bases between the two germline ends. The germline V gene encodes CDR1 LGHNA and CDR2 YSLEER. CDR3 coding DNA: TGCGCCAGCAGCCAATCAGCCAATACACCCCTCCACTTT. Amino acid sequence: CASSQSANTPLHF.

The chain carries TRBV18 and TRBJ2-7, with D maybe TRBD1 (6 bases). Germline V gives CDR1 KGHSH, CDR2 LQKENI. The CDR3 covers 13 residues. Trimming shortened V by 6 bases and J by 2 bases, and 11 bases separated the two germline ends. This chain's CDR3 is CASSPGHPYEQYF. The CDR3, as DNA: TGTGCCAGCTCCCCGGGACACCCCTACGAGCAGTACTTC.

The chain couples TRBV5-1 to TRBJ1-4, with 7 bases fitting TRBD1. This CDR3 is built from 15 residues. Trimming cost V 3 bases and J 4 bases; bases outside gene matches: 6. In germline, CDR1 is SGHRS, CDR2 YFSETQ. CDR3 sequence (DNA): TGCGCCAGCAGCTACGACAGGGTTAATAATGAAAAACTGTTTTTT. Translation gives CASSYDRVNNEKLFF.

The chain links TRBV4-3 to TRBJ2-3; 7 bases match TRBD2. The V gene end was trimmed by 0 bases and the J gene end by 2 bases; junction bases not matched to a gene: 5. Germline CDR1 LGHNA, CDR2 YSLEER. The length of the CDR3 is 16 residues. The CDR3: CASSQDGSGYTDTQYF. In nucleotides, the CDR3 is TGCGCCAGCAGCCAAGATGGTAGCGGGTACACAGATACGCAGTATTTT.

This clone was found once. The chain employs TRBV6-5 and TRBJ2-5; 7 bases are a match to TRBD1. The CDR3 loop spans 13 amino acids. The germline V gene encodes CDR1 MNHEY and CDR2 SVGAGI. With 6 bases clipped from V and 7 bases from J, the junction kept 8 bases outside the gene matches. This CDR3 is CASREGARVTQYF. Written as DNA, the CDR3 is TGTGCCAGCAGAGAGGGGGCGCGGGTGACCCAGTACTTC.

V is TRBV10-2 and J is TRBJ2-1; 9 positions match TRBD2. Germline values: CDR1 WSHSY, CDR2 SAAADI. Losses at the gene ends were 2 bases for V and 8 bases for J; bases not matched to a gene: 4. The CDR3 is 14 amino acids. The CDR3 DNA is TGCGCCAGCAGTGAGGGGACTAGCCCGCATGAGCAGTTCTTC. Its protein product is CASSEGTSPHEQFF.

The J gene is TRBJ1-5, the V gene TRBV12-3 or TRBV12-4; D might be TRBD1 (6 bases). The CDR3 loop spans 12 amino acids. Trimming pared 4 bases from V and 7 bases from J, leaving 8 bases between. In nucleotides, the CDR3 is TGTGCCAGCAGTTACGGACAGCAGCCCCAGCATTTT. This codes for CASSYGQQPQHF.

This clone has a single count. The chain couples TRBV3-1 (or the pseudogene TRBV3-2) to TRBJ2-7, with D maybe TRBD1 (6 bases). Per germline, CDR1 LGHDT and CDR2 YNNKEL (reference sequence). With 2 bases removed from V and 6 bases from J, the gap between germline ends came to 17 bases. The CDR3 runs to 15 residues. The CDR3 reads CASSQTGTIVSEQYF. In DNA, the CDR3 is TGTGCCAGCAGCCAAACCGGGACAATCGTGTCCGAGCAGTACTTC.

This chain links TRBV30 with TRBJ2-2, with 8 bases matching TRBD1. CDR3 length equals 15 residues. Germline V gene lookup returns CDR1 GTSNPN and CDR2 SVGIG (reference sequence). The V segment lost 7 bases and the J segment 6 bases; nucleotides outside the gene matches: 13. For the CDR3, the DNA is TGTGCCTCAACCAAAGACAGGGGAGCGGCCGGGGAGCTGTTTTTT. Protein sequence: CASTKDRGAAGELFF.

V and J are TRBV5-4 and TRBJ2-2, with D uncertain. Trimming left V 2 bases short and J 6 bases short, with 5 bases between. Germline V gives CDR1 SGHNT, CDR2 YYREEE (reference sequence). The CDR3 extends over 12 amino acids. CDR3 bases: TGTGCCAGCAGCTTCTCTCCCGGGGAGCTGTTTTTT. Protein: CASSFSPGELFF.

This chain joins TRBV11-3 and TRBJ2-3; D may be TRBD1 (6 bases). V was clipped by 1 base and J by 3 bases, with 11 bases between them. Germline V gene sequence: CDR1 SGHNT, CDR2 YENEEA. The CDR3 has 15 residues. In nucleotides, the CDR3 is TGTGCCAGCAGCTTAGGGCAGGGGATGACAGATACGCAGTATTTT. Protein product: CASSLGQGMTDTQYF.

This chain uses TRBV7-2 with TRBJ2-5, with TRBD2 as a possible D gene (6 bases). The V end lost 4 bases, the J end lost 7 bases, and 13 bases lay between the germline ends. Germline V gene sequence: CDR1 SGHTA, CDR2 FQGNSA. The CDR3 extends over 13 amino acids. This CDR3 reads CASSSLGTGTQYF. Written as DNA, the CDR3 is TGTGCCAGCAGCTCCCTCGGGACTGGGACCCAGTACTTC.

The chain carries TRBV20-1 and TRBJ1-2; D is undetermined. Germline loops: CDR1 DFQATT, CDR2 SNEGSKA (reference sequence). Between the trimmed V and J ends, which lost 7 bases and 6 bases, there was a span of 9 bases. CDR3 length: 10 residues. In DNA, the CDR3 is TGCAGTGGTCCGGATAATGGCTACACCTTC. It translates to CSGPDNGYTF.